Listed below are T cell receptor beta chains from one sample, sequenced in a study of blood T cells in healthy people across ages. TCRdb re-called the 5' RACE reads with MiXCR, one entry per CDR3 protein. The table lists some 1,000,000 distinct CDR3 sequences, approximately 25% of them singletons. The same specimen was also included in a second study, on T cells of mothers and their children.

The sequencing sample was made of blood. These receptors came from a girl aged 2-10 years in good health. CDR3s include the opening cysteine and the closing phenylalanine or tryptophan.

CDR3,V,J,length
CASSLARGREYNEQFF,TRBV11-1,.,16
CASRPDGPNEKLFF,TRBV7-2,TRBJ1-4,14
CSAREGGDYGYTF,TRBV20-1,TRBJ1-2,13
CASTRGDTQYF,TRBV6-2/TRBV6-3,TRBJ2-3,11
CASSFLGLAYEQYF,TRBV12-3/TRBV12-4,.,14
CASTQRGSYGYTF,TRBV25-1,TRBJ1-2,13
CASSVEADTGELFF,TRBV9,TRBJ2-2,14
CASSQLLADQETQYF,TRBV4-2,TRBJ2-5,15
CASSLIYGGTSYEQYF,TRBV12-3/TRBV12-4,.,16
CASSGYWGKETQYF,TRBV25-1,TRBJ2-5,14
CASSEGYRSGANVLTF,TRBV2,TRBJ2-6,16
CASSSSGGIKETQYF,TRBV5-1,TRBJ2-5,15
CASSTRSGDEKLFF,TRBV19,TRBJ1-4,14
CASSSGLKDEQYF,TRBV28,TRBJ2-7,13
CASSHHGSYEQYF,TRBV14,TRBJ2-7,13
CASSQDRGVVNTIYF,TRBV3-1,TRBJ1-3,15
CASSRVLSGANVLTF,TRBV12-3/TRBV12-4,TRBJ2-6,15
CTSSEYYSSGKDSHEQYF,TRBV25-1,TRBJ2-7,18
CASSLHLAGTAYEQFF,TRBV28,.,16
CASSLMGLYSDTQYF,TRBV7-9,TRBJ2-3,15
CASSLGTGLRETQYF,TRBV27,TRBJ2-5,15
CASSQARSGSSYEQYF,TRBV4-2,TRBJ2-7,16
CASNFDRDTGYTF,TRBV6-6,TRBJ1-2,13
CASSRDRGEAEAFF,TRBV18,TRBJ1-1,14
CASSLGISETQYF,TRBV7-7,TRBJ2-5,13
CAGSLISGSGSETQYF,TRBV7-8,TRBJ2-5,16
CASSPRTGGLEETQYF,TRBV11-3,TRBJ2-5,16
CASGREDGGELFF,TRBV25-1,TRBJ2-2,13
CASSTGQGGFHEQFF,TRBV19,TRBJ2-1,15
CSARSGGNDEQYF,TRBV20-1,TRBJ2-7,13
CASSTTQKETQYF,TRBV18,TRBJ2-5,13
CASSLDLGLIYNEQFF,TRBV7-2,TRBJ2-1,16
CASSPLPDTQYF,TRBV28,TRBJ2-3,12
CASSQVVGSDEQFF,TRBV3-1,.,14
CASSDQSYNEQFF,TRBV6-4,TRBJ2-1,13
CASSLTGGATDTQYF,TRBV7-3,TRBJ2-3,15
CASSFGIGGVSPLHF,TRBV12-3/TRBV12-4,TRBJ1-6,15
CASSRRREDAEKLFF,TRBV4-3,TRBJ1-4,15
CASSLSQRARGNTIYF,TRBV7-9,TRBJ1-3,16
CASSRGLLNNEQFF,TRBV6-5,TRBJ2-1,14
CSAREISGVAKNIQYF,TRBV20-1,TRBJ2-4,16
CASRQENTGELFF,TRBV5-1,TRBJ2-2,13